This TCR beta chain comes out of a study of human T cells and chemical hapten exposure. Study in general: Per-sample variation in TCR yield stemmed mainly from small pooled library volume differences.

Points from the study as a whole: PT1 expanded TCR numbers tracked positively with patch test score.

The time point was: patch test 2, 6 weeks after DPC sensitization. Treatment noted: therapeutic diphenylcyclopropenone sensitization with weekly scalp DPC. Total RNA extraction was carried out from unfractionated whole blood. V lost 4 bases and J 1 base, leaving 17 bases between the germline ends. From germline, CDR1 is SGHNT and CDR2 YYREEE (reference sequence). CDR3 length: 16 residues. This clonotype was seen repeatedly, ten times or more. No antigen is known for it. TCRdb re-called the RACE reads with MiXCR, one entry per CDR3 protein. Among under 100,000 distinct CDR3 sequences, roughly a tenth were seen once, and the ten largest hold 2% to 2.5%.

The chain couples TRBV5-4 to TRBJ1-1; D gene uncertain. Sequenced here: whole blood, sampled in connection with sensitization to the hapten diphenylcyclopropenone (DPC). The origin of this receptor is a woman aged 25 to 39 with alopecia areata. Some clones in this sample may be carry-over from other donors' samples. CDR3 residues: CASSPPGRGQNTEAFF. The CDR3, as DNA: TGTGCCAGCAGCCCCCCCGGGCGAGGGCAGAACACTGAAGCTTTCTTT.